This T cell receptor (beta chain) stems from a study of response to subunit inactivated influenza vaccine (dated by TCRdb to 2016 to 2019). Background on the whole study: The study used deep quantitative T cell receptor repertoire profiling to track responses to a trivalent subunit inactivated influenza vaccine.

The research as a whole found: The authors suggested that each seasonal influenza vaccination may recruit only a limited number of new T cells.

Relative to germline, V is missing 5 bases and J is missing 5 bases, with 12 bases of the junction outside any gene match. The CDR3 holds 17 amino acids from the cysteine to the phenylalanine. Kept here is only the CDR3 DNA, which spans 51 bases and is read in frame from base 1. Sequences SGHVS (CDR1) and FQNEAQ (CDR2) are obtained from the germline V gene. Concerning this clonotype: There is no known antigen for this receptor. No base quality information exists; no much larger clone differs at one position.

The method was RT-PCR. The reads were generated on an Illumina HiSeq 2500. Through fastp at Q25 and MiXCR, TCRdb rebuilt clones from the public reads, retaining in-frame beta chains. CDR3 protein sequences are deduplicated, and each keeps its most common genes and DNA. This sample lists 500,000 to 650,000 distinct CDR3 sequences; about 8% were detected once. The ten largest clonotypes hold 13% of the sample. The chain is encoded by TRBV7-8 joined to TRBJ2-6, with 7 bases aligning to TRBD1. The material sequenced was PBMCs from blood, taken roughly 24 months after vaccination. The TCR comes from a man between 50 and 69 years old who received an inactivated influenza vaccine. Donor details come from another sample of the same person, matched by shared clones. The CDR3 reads CASSSLTGANRANVLTF. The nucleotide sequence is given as TGTGCCAGCAGCAGCCTAACAGGGGCCAATAGGGCCAACGTCCTGACTTTC.